Listed below are T cell receptor beta chains from one sample, sequenced in a study of T cells in Graves' hyperthyroidism and ophthalmopathy. TCRdb analysed the multiplex PCR reads with MiXCR anew, one entry per CDR3 protein. The sample lists 350,000 to 400,000 distinct CDR3 sequences, about 16% occurring once. Sequencing input: blood. These receptors were taken from a woman aged 25 to 39 with Graves' hyperthyroidism. Each CDR3 is given with its conserved first and last residue. A D gene is named only where the DNA matches it firmly. Some rows have no size entry. The others give once, few or many, or a class for an expanded clone.

few	TRBV4-1	TRBJ2-1	14	TRBD2	CASTKIGTTNEQFF	TGCGCCAGCACCAAAATCGGGACTACCAATGAGCAGTTCTTC
few	TRBV2	TRBJ2-2	13	NA	CASSEVRAGELFF	TGTGCCAGCAGTGAAGTACGAGCGGGGGAGCTGTTTTTT
many	TRBV20-1	TRBJ1-2	17	NA	CSASSMKGTSAFYGYTF	TGCAGTGCTAGCTCAATGAAGGGAACCTCTGCGTTCTATGGCTACACCTTC
many	TRBV10-3	TRBJ2-7	11	NA	CAITRGSEQYF	TGTGCCATCACCCGCGGATCCGAGCAGTACTTC
few	TRBV6-4	TRBJ1-1	15	TRBD1	CASSAEPDRATEAFF	TGTGCCAGCAGTGCCGAGCCTGACAGGGCCACTGAAGCTTTCTTT
few	TRBV5-5	TRBJ2-2	16	NA	CASSLVVSGNTGELFF	TGTGCCAGCAGCTTGGTGGTCTCAGGAAACACCGGGGAGCTGTTTTTT
NA	TRBV19	TRBJ1-5	15	NA	CASSTRDTSNQPQHF	TGTGCCAGTAGTACTAGGGATACTTCGAATCAGCCCCAGCATTTT
many	TRBV12-3/TRBV12-4	TRBJ2-3	19	TRBD2	CASSPNHAGLAVPTDTQYF	TGTGCCAGCAGTCCAAATCACGCGGGACTAGCGGTTCCCACAGATACGCAGTATTTT
many	TRBV11-2	TRBJ2-7	16	TRBD1	CASSSGRQGGPYEQYF	TGTGCCAGCAGCTCGGGAAGACAGGGGGGGCCTTACGAGCAGTACTTC
many	TRBV7-7	TRBJ2-5	18	NA	CASSLRSGQTGRQETQYF	TGTGCCAGCAGCTTAAGATCGGGACAGACAGGGAGGCAAGAGACCCAGTACTTC
NA	TRBV7-2	TRBJ2-1	18	NA	CASSSRGKGRSSYNEQFF	TGTGCCAGCAGCTCGAGGGGGAAGGGGCGGTCCTCCTACAATGAGCAGTTCTTC
NA	TRBV20-1	TRBJ1-2	11	TRBD1	CSAGTGKGYTF	TGCAGTGCCGGGACAGGGAAAGGCTACACCTTC
many	TRBV27	TRBJ2-3	17	TRBD1	CASSLQGGVWGTDTQYF	TGTGCCAGCAGTTTGCAAGGGGGCGTTTGGGGCACAGATACGCAGTATTTT
NA	TRBV7-2	TRBJ2-3	14	TRBD1	CASRPTGGADTQYF	TGTGCCAGCAGACCTACAGGGGGCGCGGATACGCAGTATTTT
many	TRBV7-9	TRBJ2-1	15	TRBD2	CASRRRSGRGVEQFF	TGTGCCAGCCGCAGGCGTAGCGGGAGGGGGGTTGAGCAGTTCTTC
NA	TRBV5-1	TRBJ2-1	14	NA	CASSPGTANNEQFF	TGCGCCAGCAGCCCAGGGACCGCAAACAATGAGCAGTTCTTC
NA	TRBV20-1	TRBJ2-5	14	TRBD1	CSADLRQGQETQYF	TGCAGTGCTGACCTGAGACAGGGCCAAGAGACCCAGTACTTC
few	TRBV15	TRBJ2-7	16	TRBD2	CATSRDPGLADYEQYF	TGTGCCACCAGCAGAGACCCCGGACTAGCGGACTACGAGCAGTACTTC
many	TRBV20-1	TRBJ2-5	13	NA	CSAPGRNQETQYF	TGCAGTGCTCCCGGACGGAACCAAGAGACCCAGTACTTC
NA	TRBV4-2	TRBJ1-4	15	NA	CASSQGLMETEKLFF	TGTGCCAGCAGCCAAGGCTTAATGGAGACTGAAAAACTGTTTTTT
NA	TRBV7-9	TRBJ1-3	16	NA	CASSYSSGLPGNTIYF	TGTGCCAGCAGCTATTCATCAGGCCTGCCTGGAAACACCATATATTTT
many	TRBV3-1	TRBJ2-7	13	TRBD1	CASSLKGAYEQYF	TGTGCCAGCAGCCTTAAGGGGGCGTACGAGCAGTACTTC
few	TRBV10-1	TRBJ1-5	11	NA	CASIKNQPQHF	TGCGCCAGCATTAAGAATCAGCCCCAGCATTTT
few	TRBV3-1	TRBJ2-2	12	NA	CASNRQNGELFF	TGTGCCAGCAACCGTCAAAACGGGGAGCTGTTTTTT
many	TRBV28	TRBJ2-1	12	NA	CASSQKAGEQFF	TGTGCCAGCAGTCAAAAGGCCGGTGAGCAGTTCTTC
few	TRBV19	TRBJ2-1	12	NA	CASTTRGNEQFF	TGTGCCAGTACCACAAGGGGCAATGAGCAGTTCTTC
many	TRBV11-3	TRBJ2-1	17	TRBD2	CASSLGSRAGAYNEQFF	TGTGCCAGCAGCTTAGGCAGTCGAGCGGGAGCCTACAATGAGCAGTTCTTC
NA	TRBV29-1	TRBJ2-7	14	NA	CSVDLGVSSYEQYF	TGCAGCGTTGATTTAGGGGTAAGCTCCTACGAGCAGTACTTC